This TCR beta chain is from a study of blood T cell repertoires in COVID-19. Trimming stripped 1 base from V and 3 bases from J, with 9 bases between. From germline, CDR1 is SGHTA and CDR2 FQGNSA. The CDR3 extends over 14 amino acids. Repertoires were generated with immunoSEQ multiplex PCR, while TCRdb's copy carries only in-frame clones and drops some. The sample holds about 280,000 clones; nearly 90% are singletons and the top ten take over 8%. The sequenced sample consisted of peripheral blood. The V call is TRBV7-2, the J call TRBJ1-2; D is perhaps TRBD1 (5 bases). This receptor was identified in a man aged 18 to 29 with active or convalescent COVID-19. CDR3 loop: CASSLDRGYYGYTF. The CDR3 nucleotides read TGTGCCAGCAGCTTAGATCGGGGGTACTATGGCTACACCTTC.